This T cell receptor (beta chain) is drawn from a study of blood T cell repertoires in COVID-19. Across the study: Donors in Cohort 3 counted as recovered after two negative PCRs, clearance, or symptom resolution. PBMCs, B-cell-depleted T cells, or T cells provided the cDNA or gDNA that made up the material.

This clone was recorded a few times. Repertoires were generated with immunoSEQ multiplex PCR, while TCRdb's copy carries only in-frame clones and drops some. The table lists roughly 150,000 clones, over 75% of them singletons. The V gene end was trimmed by 7 bases and the J gene end by 1 base; junction bases not matched to a gene: 9. CDR1 and CDR2 (germline): MNHEY, SMNVEV (reference sequence). The CDR3 totals 15 residues. Assignment of participants to cohorts was predicated upon participant-reported clinical history. This chain joins TRBV27 and TRBJ1-2; 7 nucleotides agree with TRBD1. This receptor was identified in a man aged 50 or older in a cohort exposed to, infected with or recovered from COVID-19 (not recorded which). The sequencing sample was made of PBMCs or T cells enriched from blood (not recorded which). The CDR3 DNA is TGTGCCAGCATGAGGCAAGGGGGCTTTAACTATGGCTACACCTTC. Translating gives CASMRQGGFNYGYTF.